This T cell receptor (beta chain) was identified during a study of follicular helper T cells after annual influenza vaccination. Sequencing used immunoSEQ multiplex PCR; TCRdb keeps in-frame clones, though not all of them. The sample lists about 11,000 clones; roughly four fifths were seen once. Subjects lived in the community and lacked influenza vaccine within the prior 6 months. Notes on this clone: Its target is unknown.

Overall study results and limits: Undersampling of the much larger non-cTfh compartments could not be excluded for influenza clone enrichment. Successive annual vaccinations recalled a recurrent oligoclonal ICOS+CD38+ cTfh response with influenza-specific clonotypes. ICOS+CD38+ cTfh clonality change tracked circulating plasmablast frequency change.

The clonotype originates from an adult who received the influenza vaccine. The material sequenced was CXCR5- memory CD4+ T cells sorted from blood, taken 6 weeks after influenza vaccination.

CDR3 nucleotide sequence: TGTGCCAGCAGCGTAGCGGGGGCGTACAATGAGCAGTTCTTC. Translated: CASSVAGAYNEQFF. This rearrangement joins TRBV9 to TRBJ2-1, with D perhaps matching TRBD1 or TRBD2 (6 bases each). The CDR3 contains 14 residues. The V gene's germline CDR1 is SGDLS and CDR2 YYNGEE. V gave up 0 bases and J gave up 4 bases, with 8 bases separating them.